The 20 T cell receptor beta chains reported below all come from one sample, sequenced in a study of early T cells in non-severe SARS-CoV-2 infection. TCRdb used MiXCR to reprocess the 5' RACE reads, holding one entry per CDR3 protein. The sample consists of approximately 120,000 distinct CDR3 sequences, more than 13% of them appearing once. The sample was whole blood. The origin of the receptors is an adult who was a healthcare worker with PCR-confirmed SARS-CoV-2 infection or an uninfected control (not recorded which).

The genes are TRBV21-1 and TRBJ2-7. TRBV21-1 corresponds to a pseudogene. This CDR3 is 10 amino acids long. The CDR3 is CASVVYEQYF. In DNA form, the CDR3 reads TGTGCCAGTGTAGTCTACGAGCAGTACTTC.

This clonotype turned up a few times. Its ends do not fully match the called genes, so a read error is possible. The chain combines TRBV6-1 with TRBJ1-3; D not certain. The CDR3 is 12 residues long. Germline V gives CDR1 MNHNS, CDR2 SASEGT. CDR3 bases: TGTGCCAGCAGTGATCTTTTGGCAGGCGTATCTTTT. Translating gives CASSDLLAGVSF.

The chain links TRBV19 to TRBJ1-2; possibly TRBD1 for D (5 bases). The CDR3 runs 14 residues. Trimming stripped 7 bases from V and 4 bases from J, with 16 bases between. The germline V gene has CDR1 LNHDA and CDR2 SQIVND (reference sequence). CDR3 amino acids: CASKAPRGVYGYTF. Written as DNA, the CDR3 is TGTGCCAGTAAAGCCCCCCGGGGGGTCTATGGCTACACCTTC.

The rearrangement uses TRBV11-1 and TRBJ1-1; the D is unclear. V lost 2 bases, J lost 3 bases, and 7 bases lay in between. CDR1 and CDR2 from the germline V gene are SGHAT and FQDESV (reference sequence). This CDR3 contains 13 residues. For the CDR3, the DNA is TGTGCCAGCAGCTTACCGAGAGACACTGAAGCTTTCTTT. Translated, it gives CASSLPRDTEAFF.

The rearrangement links TRBV14 to TRBJ1-1; no definite D call. The germline V gene has CDR1 SGHDN and CDR2 FVKESK. There are 14 residues in the CDR3. Trimming left V 4 bases short and J 3 bases short, with 12 bases between. CDR3 residues: CASSLRSEDTEAFF. The CDR3 region has the DNA TGTGCCAGCAGCCTCAGATCGGAGGACACTGAAGCTTTCTTT.

This clonotype was picked up a small number of times. The rearrangement joins TRBV11-3 to TRBJ2-1; a weak D match, TRBD2 (6 bases). Germline V gives CDR1 SGHNT, CDR2 YENEEA. There are 15 residues in the CDR3. The V and J ends lost 4 bases and 6 bases respectively, with 16 bases between them. The CDR3 nucleotides are TGTGCCAGCAGCTCTGGAGGGGAACCGCCCAATGAGCAGTTCTTC. Translation: CASSSGGEPPNEQFF. Full variable domain (rest looked up from reference TRBV11-3 and TRBJ2-1): EAGVVQSPRYKIIEKKQPVAFWCNPISGHNTLYWYLQNLGQGPELLIRYENEEAVDDSQLPKDRFSAERLKGVDSTLKIQPAELGDSAVYLCASSSGGEPPNEQFFGPGTRLTVL.

This clonotype was seen a handful of times. The rearrangement links TRBV7-2 to TRBJ1-2, with D possibly TRBD1 on 5 matching bases. Germline loops: CDR1 SGHTA, CDR2 FQGNSA. The V and J ends lost 0 bases and 7 bases respectively, with 9 bases between them. The CDR3 is 13 residues long. The DNA for the CDR3 is TGTGCCAGCAGCTTAGCACAGGCTGGTGGCTACACCTTC. This codes for CASSLAQAGGYTF.

A few counts support this clonotype. The chain links TRBV3-1 to TRBJ2-1, with 8 bases that match TRBD2. Germline V CDR1 and CDR2: LGHDT, YNNKEL (reference sequence). Trimming cost V 5 bases and J 8 bases; bases outside gene matches: 11. The CDR3 has 15 residues. The CDR3 DNA sequence: TGTGCCAGCAGCTCGCGCGGGGGGCCCTTCGATGAGCAGTTCTTC. As protein: CASSSRGGPFDEQFF.

This clonotype has a handful of counts. The rearrangement uses TRBV6-1 and TRBJ1-2, with 8 nucleotides matching TRBD1. In germline, CDR1 is MNHNS, CDR2 SASEGT. The V segment lost 6 bases and the J segment 8 bases; nucleotides outside the gene matches: 5. This CDR3 is built from 12 residues. DNA of the CDR3: TGTGCCAGCAGAAGGACAGGGAAAGGCTACACCTTC. This sequence encodes CASRRTGKGYTF.

The gene calls are TRBV19 and TRBJ1-4; the D gene is possibly TRBD1 (5 bases). The germline V gene has CDR1 LNHDA and CDR2 SQIVND (reference sequence). This CDR3 contains 13 residues. V was shortened by 7 bases and J by 4 bases, with 10 bases between the two germline ends. CDR3 loop: CASMQGSNEKLFF. In DNA, the CDR3 is TGTGCCAGTATGCAGGGTAGTAATGAAAAACTGTTTTTT. Drawing the rest from reference TRBV19 and TRBJ1-4, the complete variable domain is DGGITQSPKYLFRKEGQNVTLSCEQNLNHDAMYWYRQDPGQGLRLIYYSQIVNDFQKGDIAEGYSVSREKKESFPLTVTSAQKNPTAFYLCASMQGSNEKLFFGSGTQLSVL.

In this sample, this clonotype turned up a few times. The rearrangement uses TRBV7-6 and TRBJ2-1, with TRBD1 as a possible D gene (5 bases). There are 14 residues in the CDR3. The germline V gene has CDR1 SGHVS and CDR2 FNYEAQ. The ends were cut back, 2 bases at V and 2 bases at J, with 7 bases in the middle. DNA of the CDR3: TGTGCCAGCAGCTTATGGGGCCCCTACAATGAGCAGTTCTTC. This sequence encodes CASSLWGPYNEQFF.

This CDR3 is CASSQPDRETQYF. The CDR3 DNA is TGTGCCAGCAGCCAACCCGATCGGGAGACCCAGTACTTC. This chain uses TRBV7-9 with TRBJ2-5; D not certain. CDR3 size: 13 residues. Per germline, CDR1 SEHNR and CDR2 FQNEAQ (reference sequence). V was clipped by 5 bases and J by 5 bases, with 12 bases between them.

Only a few counts were recorded for this clonotype. This chain connects TRBV12-3 or TRBV12-4 to TRBJ2-2; no clear D. Trimming shortened V by 3 bases and J by 9 bases, and 8 bases separated the two germline ends. CDR3 length: 12 residues. CDR3 loop: CASSFTNRELFF. The CDR3 DNA sequence: TGTGCCAGCAGTTTTACCAACCGGGAGCTGTTTTTT.

The CDR3 DNA is TGTGCCAGCAGTCCCCTGGGGTCGTGGGGCTACACCTTC. Its translation is CASSPLGSWGYTF. V gene TRBV28 combines with J gene TRBJ1-2, with no clear D. CDR1 is MDHEN and CDR2 is SYDVKM in the germline V gene. With 5 bases removed from V and 8 bases from J, the gap between germline ends came to 15 bases. The CDR3 covers 13 residues.

The rearrangement joins TRBV2 to TRBJ2-4, with D unclear. Trimming pared 4 bases from V and 0 bases from J, leaving 4 bases between. Germline values: CDR1 SNHLY, CDR2 FYNNEI. The CDR3 covers 13 residues. CDR3 in amino acids: CASSGLAKNIQYF. DNA of the CDR3: TGTGCCAGCAGTGGTCTAGCCAAAAACATTCAGTACTTC.

This clonotype was picked up a small number of times. The gene calls are TRBV5-1 and TRBJ2-7; D gene uncertain. Germline CDR1 is SGHRS and CDR2 is YFSETQ. V lost 4 bases to trimming and J lost 2 bases, with 13 bases between them. There are 14 residues in the CDR3. The CDR3 loop is CASSGPGPPYEQYF. The CDR3 nucleotides are TGCGCCAGCAGCGGACCCGGGCCACCCTACGAGCAGTACTTC.

V is TRBV4-1 and J is TRBJ1-6, with 10 bases matching TRBD1. The CDR3 contains 16 residues. Unmatched junction bases numbered 7, after V lost 4 bases and J lost 7 bases. CDR1 is MGHRA, CDR2 YSYEKL, per germline. CDR3 sequence: CASSRDRGFVNSPLHF. In DNA, the CDR3 is TGCGCCAGCAGCCGGGACAGGGGTTTTGTGAATTCACCCCTCCACTTT.

In its sample, this clonotype was seen a few times. The CDR3 is CASSVGVDTQYF. DNA of the CDR3: TGTGCCAGCAGTGTGGGGGTCGATACGCAGTATTTT. The chain combines TRBV2 with TRBJ2-3; D may match TRBD1 or TRBD2 (5 bases each). Trimming left V 4 bases short and J 6 bases short, with 8 bases between. The germline V gene encodes CDR1 SNHLY and CDR2 FYNNEI. This CDR3 spans 12 amino acids.

This clonotype has ten or more counts. The chain links TRBV18 to TRBJ2-1, with 11 bases aligning to TRBD1. The CDR3 consists of 16 residues. Germline CDR1 and CDR2: KGHSH and LQKENI. V was clipped by 4 bases and J by 7 bases; unmatched bases: 9. The CDR3 region has the DNA TGTGCCAGCTCACTCCGGACAGGGGGCGCGGGTAATGAGCAGTTCTTC. Its translation: CASSLRTGGAGNEQFF.

The gene calls are TRBV19 and TRBJ2-7; TRBD1 aligns across 7 bases. This CDR3 spans 16 amino acids. J gave up 2 bases and V 6 bases, and 13 bases lay outside the gene matches. Per germline, CDR1 LNHDA and CDR2 SQIVND (reference sequence). Here the CDR3 DNA reads TGTGCCAGTAGCGACCGGGTCTGGGACAGTACCTACGAGCAGTACTTC. Protein: CASSDRVWDSTYEQYF.